Each of the 18 T cell receptor beta chains below was sequenced from the same sample in a study of blood T cell repertoires in COVID-19. Profiled with immunoSEQ multiplex PCR; TCRdb holds only in-frame clones, not every one. This sample has about 33,000 clones, with more than 70% found just once. Source material: peripheral blood. These receptors came from a human donor in a cohort sampled during active COVID-19.

This rearrangement joins TRBV19 to TRBJ2-7; 7 bases line up with TRBD1. This CDR3 spans 13 amino acids. In germline, CDR1 is LNHDA, CDR2 SQIVND (reference sequence). Germline trimming cut 5 bases from V and 2 bases from J; bases unmatched to any gene: 3. The CDR3 loop reads CASSQTGTYEQYF. The CDR3 DNA sequence: TGTGCCAGTAGTCAGACAGGGACCTACGAGCAGTACTTC.

This chain connects TRBV7-2 to TRBJ2-7, with 12 bases aligning to TRBD1. CDR3 length: 15 residues. Germline loops: CDR1 SGHTA, CDR2 FQGNSA. V trimming: 2 bases; J trimming: 4 bases; junction bases outside the gene matches: 3. The CDR3 protein is CASSLWDRGLYEQYF. The CDR3 DNA follows: TGTGCCAGCAGCTTATGGGACAGGGGGCTATACGAGCAGTACTTC. The entire variable domain, with the rest obtained from reference TRBV7-2 and TRBJ2-7, is as follows: GAGVSQSPSNKVTEKGKDVELRCDPISGHTALYWYRQSLGQGLEFLIYFQGNSAPDKSGLPSDRFSAERTGGSVSTLTIQRTQQEDSAVYLCASSLWDRGLYEQYFGPGTRLTVT.

This clone appeared once. This sequence joins TRBV19 and TRBJ1-4, with D perhaps matching TRBD1 (5 bases). Germline V gene sequence: CDR1 LNHDA, CDR2 SQIVND (reference sequence). The CDR3 runs to 16 residues. V lost 3 bases to trimming and J lost 7 bases, with 18 bases between them. CDR3 nucleotides: TGTGCCAGTAGTATCAGCGCGGGACCTATAGGTGAAAAACTGTTTTTT. As protein: CASSISAGPIGEKLFF.

The chain recombines TRBV5-4 with TRBJ2-1, with D maybe TRBD2 (6 bases). The V gene's germline CDR1 is SGHNT and CDR2 YYREEE (reference sequence). This CDR3 comprises 14 residues. The V gene lost 0 bases and the J gene lost 6 bases, with 10 bases spanning the gap. This CDR3 is CASSLGTTSNEQFF. The CDR3 region has the DNA TGTGCCAGCAGCTTGGGGACTACTAGCAATGAGCAGTTCTTC.

Here the CDR3 reads CASSLEDSYEQYF. CDR3 sequence (DNA): TGTGCCAGCAGCCTTGAGGACTCCTACGAGCAGTACTTC. The chain employs TRBV3-1 (or the pseudogene TRBV3-2) and TRBJ2-7, with no clear D. Germline-derived CDR1 and CDR2 are LGHDT and YNNKEL (reference sequence). The CDR3 is 13 amino acids. V was clipped by 4 bases and J by 0 bases, with 7 bases between them.

The V call is TRBV7-8, the J call TRBJ2-3; TRBD1 aligns across 9 bases. The germline CDR1 and CDR2 sequences are SGHVS and FQNEAQ. This CDR3 spans 16 amino acids. V trimming: 3 bases; J trimming: 5 bases; junction bases outside the gene matches: 9. The CDR3 DNA is TGTGCCAGCAGCTTCCCGGGACAGGGCTTCCAAGATACGCAGTATTTT. Protein sequence: CASSFPGQGFQDTQYF.

This clone was counted once. This chain joins TRBV18 and TRBJ2-2; maybe TRBD2 (5 bases). V lost 2 bases to trimming and J lost 7 bases, with 11 bases between them. Germline CDR1 reads KGHSH; CDR2 reads LQKENI. The CDR3 length is 14 residues. The CDR3 reads CASSPYSGDGELFF. As DNA, the CDR3 is TGTGCCAGCTCACCATACAGCGGTGACGGGGAGCTGTTTTTT.

The V and J genes are TRBV7-8 and TRBJ2-6; 8 bases are shared with TRBD1. From germline, CDR1 is SGHVS and CDR2 FQNEAQ. The CDR3 is made up of 18 amino acids. V shed 2 bases, J shed 0 bases, and the junction held 6 bases outside the gene matches. In DNA, the CDR3 is TGTGCCAGCAGCTTACAGGACAGGGTGTACTCTGGGGCCAACGTCCTGACTTTC. Residues: CASSLQDRVYSGANVLTF.

The rearrangement uses TRBV6-5 and TRBJ1-6; 9 bases match TRBD1. This CDR3 region has 12 residues. Unmatched junction bases numbered 8, after V lost 11 bases and J lost 12 bases. Per germline, CDR1 MNHEY and CDR2 SVGAGI. The chain's CDR3 is CASRQGGGPLHF. CDR3 in DNA: TGTGCCTCACGACAGGGGGGAGGACCCCTCCACTTT.

This chain links TRBV19 with TRBJ2-6; no clear D gene. V was shortened by 4 bases and J by 0 bases, with 16 bases between the two germline ends. This CDR3 comprises 18 residues. Germline V gives CDR1 LNHDA, CDR2 SQIVND (reference sequence). In nucleotides, the CDR3 is TGTGCCAGTAGTACTAACAGTAAAATCCTCTCTGGGGCCAACGTCCTGACTTTC. It is translated as CASSTNSKILSGANVLTF. The full variable domain, rest sourced from reference TRBV19 and TRBJ2-6, is DGGITQSPKYLFRKEGQNVTLSCEQNLNHDAMYWYRQDPGQGLRLIYYSQIVNDFQKGDIAEGYSVSREKKESFPLTVTSAQKNPTAFYLCASSTNSKILSGANVLTFGAGSRLTVL.

The chain uses TRBV7-3 and TRBJ2-1; TRBD1 matches 8 bases. Germline loops: CDR1 SGHTA, CDR2 FQGTGA. This CDR3 region has 17 residues. Trimming at V came to 5 bases and at J to 4 bases, leaving 13 bases not matched to a gene. The CDR3: CASSHPENGQGYNEQFF. CDR3 sequence (DNA): TGTGCCAGCAGCCACCCCGAGAATGGACAGGGTTACAATGAGCAGTTCTTC.

The rearrangement uses TRBV29-1 and TRBJ1-2; D remains unclear. Germline CDR1 and CDR2: SQVTM and ANQGSEA. This CDR3 contains 10 residues. V was trimmed by 4 bases and J by 8 bases, leaving 8 bases between them. CDR3 sequence reads: CSVGLEGYTF. The CDR3 nucleotides are TGCAGCGTTGGCCTGGAGGGCTACACCTTC.

CDR3 residues: CASSSPGAYGYTF. Written as DNA, the CDR3 is TGTGCCAGCAGCTCCCCAGGGGCGTATGGCTACACCTTC. The rearrangement uses TRBV5-5 and TRBJ1-2, with a possible D match to TRBD1 (6 bases). Germline assignment: CDR1 SGHKS and CDR2 YYEKEE (reference sequence). This CDR3 spans 13 amino acids. Trimming cost V 3 bases and J 5 bases, with 11 bases left between them.

The V and J genes are TRBV5-6 and TRBJ2-5; the D gene is possibly TRBD2 (6 bases). Trimming took 1 base from V and 7 from J, leaving 11 bases between them. The CDR3 runs 13 residues. The V gene's germline CDR1 is SGHDT and CDR2 YYEEEE. CDR3 bases: TGTGCCAGCAGCTTGTCGGGGGATGGGACCCAGTACTTC. Amino acids: CASSLSGDGTQYF.

V is TRBV7-9 and J is TRBJ2-1, with 11 bases matching TRBD2. This CDR3 region has 15 residues. In germline, CDR1 is SEHNR, CDR2 FQNEAQ (reference sequence). J lost 8 bases, V lost 7 bases, and 10 bases had no gene match. The CDR3 sequence: CASTHVLAGGHEQFF. DNA of the CDR3: TGTGCCAGCACCCATGTCCTAGCGGGGGGACATGAGCAGTTCTTC.

The chain has TRBV7-2 and TRBJ2-7; 14 bases line up with TRBD2. The CDR3 is 17 amino acids. V gave up 5 bases and J gave up 6 bases; unmatched junction bases: 12. The V gene's germline CDR1 is SGHTA and CDR2 FQGNSA. CDR3 sequence reads: CASSITPTSGGALEQYF. DNA of the CDR3: TGTGCCAGCAGCATCACCCCGACTAGCGGGGGGGCCCTCGAGCAGTACTTC.

This clone came up a few times. J is TRBJ1-6 and V is TRBV9, with TRBD1 matching over 9 bases. Trimming removed 5 bases from V and 5 bases from J; junction bases left unmatched: 23. Germline assignment: CDR1 SGDLS and CDR2 YYNGEE. The CDR3 is 21 amino acids. CDR3 residues: CASRLALPGTGYSGHNSPLHF. CDR3 DNA sequence: TGTGCCAGCAGACTGGCCCTTCCGGGGACAGGGTACTCGGGGCATAATTCACCCCTCCACTTT.

This clone was observed a handful of times. The V call is TRBV5-6, the J call TRBJ1-4; a possible D gene is TRBD1 (5 bases). The ends were cut back, 1 base at V and 6 bases at J, with 13 bases in the middle. CDR1 and CDR2 from the germline V gene are SGHDT and YYEEEE. CDR3 length: 15 residues. CDR3 sequence (DNA): TGTGCCAGCAGCTTGTGGGGCAGGGTGGATGAAAAACTGTTTTTT. This sequence encodes CASSLWGRVDEKLFF.